This T cell receptor beta chain came from a study of cytomegalovirus exposure and HLA in healthy donors. General study points: According to the study, around 180 TCR beta chains were cytomegalovirus-associated. In a later analysis, DRB1 alleles had the most associated TCRs; HLA-C alleles the fewest. Versus the approximately 670-donor mean, an Asian-associated ancestry cluster reportedly showed fewer N-insertions in a later analysis.

This PCR relied on a set of 60 Vbeta primers and 13 Jbeta primers. The assay was immunoSEQ multiplex PCR, and TCRdb's table has in-frame clones only and misses some. The sample records approximately 170,000 clones, approximately 71% being singletons. The CDR3 covers 14 residues. The V and J ends lost 2 bases and 2 bases respectively, with 7 bases between them. CDR1 PRHDT and CDR2 FYEKMQ come from the germline V gene (reference sequence). Comments on this clone: Its antigen is not identified.

Sequencing input: PBMCs. This clonotype was sampled from a man aged 50 to 60 in good health and CMV-seronegative. The rearrangement uses TRBV13 and TRBJ2-1, with D maybe TRBD1 (5 bases). CDR3 region: CASSLQGTYNEQFF. CDR3 DNA: TGTGCCAGCAGCTTACAGGGTACCTACAATGAGCAGTTCTTC.